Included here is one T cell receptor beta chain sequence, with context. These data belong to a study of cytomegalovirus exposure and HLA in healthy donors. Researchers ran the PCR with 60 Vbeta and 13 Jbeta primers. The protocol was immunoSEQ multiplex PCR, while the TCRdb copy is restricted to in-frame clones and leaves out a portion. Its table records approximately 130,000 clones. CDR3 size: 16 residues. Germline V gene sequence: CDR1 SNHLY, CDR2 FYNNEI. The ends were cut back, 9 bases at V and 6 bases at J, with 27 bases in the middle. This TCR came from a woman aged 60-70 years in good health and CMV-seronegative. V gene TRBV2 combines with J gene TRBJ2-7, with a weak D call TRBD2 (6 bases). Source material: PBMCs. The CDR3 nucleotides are TGTGCCAGTCGTCGAGGCTCCATAGCGGAGGGTCGCGAGCAGTACTTC. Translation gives CASRRGSIAEGREQYF.